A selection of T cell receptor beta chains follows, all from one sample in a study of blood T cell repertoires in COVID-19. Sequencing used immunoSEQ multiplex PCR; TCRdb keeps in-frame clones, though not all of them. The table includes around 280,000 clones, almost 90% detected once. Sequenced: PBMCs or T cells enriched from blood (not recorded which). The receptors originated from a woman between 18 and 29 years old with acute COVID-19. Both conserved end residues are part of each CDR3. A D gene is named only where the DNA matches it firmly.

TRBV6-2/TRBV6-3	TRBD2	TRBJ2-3	CASSYTSGSTDTQYF	TGTGCCAGCAGTTACACTAGCGGGAGCACAGATACGCAGTATTTT
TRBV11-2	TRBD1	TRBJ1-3	CASSFRQGPSGNTIYF	TGTGCCAGCAGCTTTCGACAGGGACCCTCTGGAAACACCATATATTTT
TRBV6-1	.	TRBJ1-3	CASSEWGQGRDTIYF	TGTGCCAGCAGTGAATGGGGGCAGGGGAGAGACACCATATATTTT
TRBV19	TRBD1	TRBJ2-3	CASSVGQGATDTQYF	TGTGCCAGTAGTGTAGGACAGGGGGCAACAGATACGCAGTATTTT
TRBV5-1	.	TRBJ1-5	CASSLVPLEPQHF	TGCGCCAGCAGCTTGGTCCCCCTCGAGCCCCAGCATTTT
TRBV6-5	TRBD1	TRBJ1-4	CAGRTGPEKLFF	TGTGCCGGGCGGACAGGGCCCGAAAAACTGTTTTTT
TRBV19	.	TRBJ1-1	CASSRQVEAFF	TGTGCCAGTAGTCGACAGGTCGAAGCTTTCTTT
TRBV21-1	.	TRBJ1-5	CASSPVRGGFCNQPQHF	TGTGCCAGCAGCCCAGTACGGGGAGGGTTTTGCAATCAGCCCCAGCATTTT
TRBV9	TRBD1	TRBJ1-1	CASGTDMNTEAFF	TGTGCCAGCGGGACAGACATGAACACTGAAGCTTTCTTT
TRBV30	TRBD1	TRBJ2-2	CAWSRGQGFTGELFF	TGTGCCTGGAGTAGGGGACAGGGTTTCACCGGGGAGCTGTTTTTT